The present T cell receptor (beta chain) was sequenced within a study of blood T cell repertoires in COVID-19. Overall study context: There were acute and convalescent COVID-19 samples, and they came from the United States, Italy and Spain. T cells, B-cell-depleted T cells, or PBMCs supplied cDNA or gDNA.

Per the authors' pipeline: Amplification of reference gene primers provided the estimated nucleated cell counts. The data were produced by immunoSEQ multiplex PCR, yet TCRdb's version contains in-frame clones alone and is incomplete. The DNA gave D and trimming, while V, J and clone size come from that table. Among about 480,000 clones listed, more than 85% were seen once. The ends lost 5 bases at V and 2 bases at J; junction bases unmatched: 4. Germline V gene data show CDR1 as SNHLY and CDR2 as FYNNEI. CDR3 length: 15 amino acids. Sequenced: peripheral blood. The chain recombines TRBV2 with TRBJ2-1; 9 bases map to TRBD2. This clonotype was sampled from a woman in her 30s with acute or convalescent COVID-19. The CDR3, as DNA: TGTGCCAGCAGTTCTAGCGGGGAGACCTACAATGAGCAGTTCTTC. Translation: CASSSSGETYNEQFF.